This note documents a single T cell receptor (beta chain) sequence. No antigen is known for it. Per-base qualities were not stored, and no clone one base away is much larger. Collaborating institutions collected whole blood in K2EDTA tubes following their own protocols. For TCRbeta analysis, collaborators shipped samples in one of three forms: frozen whole blood, isolated PBMCs, or DNA extracted from either of those sample types. The entry originates in a study of blood T cell repertoires in COVID-19 (dated by TCRdb to 2018 to 2020). At the level of the whole study: Samples from collaborators originated in the United States, Italy and Spain and spanned both the acute and convalescent phases of COVID-19. The repertoires were released in a freely available public database intended as a resource for research on the immune response to SARS-CoV-2. Where available, HLA class I and class II types were obtained from metadata supplied by the sample provider rather than from assay-based typing. The dataset comprised deeply sampled blood TCRbeta repertoires from subjects exposed to, actively infected with, or recovered from COVID-19. The samples were drawn from two sources: the first 160 participants of the ongoing ImmuneRACE study, and approximately 1,300 subjects contributed by 6 global collaborators. The material from the prospective study consisted of cDNA or gDNA derived from T cells, B-cell-depleted T cells, or PBMCs. Nearly every sample came with metadata listing a de-identified subject ID, COVID-19 status, age in years and sex. The paper as a whole reports these results and caveats: How much clinical and demographic metadata was included differed by source and by participant, and the metadata was provided uncurated.

Looking up the germline V gene (reference sequence) yields CDR1 LNHDA and CDR2 SQIVND. V is reduced by 3 bases and J by 9 bases, leaving a spacing of 6 bases between them. From the cysteine up to the phenylalanine, the CDR3 has a length of 11 residues. The only DNA kept is the CDR3, 33 bases in frame from the first base. The immunoSEQ Assay, a bias-controlled multiplex PCR, was used to amplify TCRbeta CDR3 regions from genomic DNA. Under the source paper's analysis protocol: Nucleated cell counts per sample were estimated from amplification of reference gene primers within the assay. Sequence reads were collapsed and filtered to measure the absolute abundance of every unique TCRbeta CDR3 rearrangement. For each sample, productive Simpson clonality was calculated by taking the square root of Simpson's diversity index across productive rearrangements. What TCRdb holds here is the immuneACCESS table cut down to in-frame rearrangements. Part of the clones is not present; checked against another copy, under half of the missing clones reflect an unresolved V gene, and the others are unexplained. The V and J calls and the clone size are those of that table, but D and trimming were determined from the DNA. This sample comprises about 150,000 clones, 75% to 90% of them detected only once. The ten largest clones capture 2.5% to 3% of the sample.

The chain couples TRBV19 to TRBJ1-3; the D gene cannot be resolved reliably. This TCR derives from a man aged 60 to 69 with active or convalescent COVID-19. The sequenced material came from peripheral blood. DNA sequence: TGTGCCAGTAGTATGTTCGGCACCATATATTTT. This yields the protein CASSMFGTIYF.